This TCR beta chain was captured in a study of T-cell memory formation after mild COVID-19. Study context: In these data, TCR clusters were largely donor specific.

The V gene lost 7 bases and the J gene lost 0 bases, with 6 bases spanning the gap. Germline CDR1 is DFQATT and CDR2 is SNEGSKA (reference sequence). CDR3 length: 11 residues. Points from the study as a whole: Pre-infection memory harbored some responding clones, suggesting cross-reactive memory joined.

Points on this clonotype: Its specificity is not known.

TCRdb called the 5' RACE reads again in MiXCR, with one record for every CDR3 protein. The table records some 40,000 distinct CDR3 sequences, roughly 9.8% of them present only once. The receptor was isolated from an adult woman who had mild COVID-19 (a few samples of this study predate the infection). Cell type and time point are not known. Sample: PBMCs or a T cell subset sorted from them (not recorded which). The rearrangement uses TRBV20-1 and TRBJ1-1; maybe TRBD1 (5 bases). The CDR3 nucleotides read TGCAGTGTCAGGGTGAACACTGAAGCTTTCTTT. This gives the protein CSVRVNTEAFF.